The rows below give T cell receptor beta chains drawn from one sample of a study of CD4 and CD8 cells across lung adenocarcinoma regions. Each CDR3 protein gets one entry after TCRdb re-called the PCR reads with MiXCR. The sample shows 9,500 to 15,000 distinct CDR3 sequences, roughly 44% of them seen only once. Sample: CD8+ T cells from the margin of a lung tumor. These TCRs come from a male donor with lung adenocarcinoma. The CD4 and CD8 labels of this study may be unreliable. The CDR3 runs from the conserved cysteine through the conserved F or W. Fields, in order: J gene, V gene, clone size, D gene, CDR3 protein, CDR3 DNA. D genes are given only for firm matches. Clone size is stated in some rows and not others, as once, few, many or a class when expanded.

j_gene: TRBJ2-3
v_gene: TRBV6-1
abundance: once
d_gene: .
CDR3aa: CASSPTSVSTETQYF
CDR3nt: TGTGCCAGCAGTCCGACTAGTGTAAGCACCGAGACGCAGTATTTT

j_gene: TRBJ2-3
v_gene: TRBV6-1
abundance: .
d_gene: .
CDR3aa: CASRDFQGVSTDTQYF
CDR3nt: TGTGCCAGCAGGGATTTCCAGGGTGTGAGCACCGATACGCAGTATTTT

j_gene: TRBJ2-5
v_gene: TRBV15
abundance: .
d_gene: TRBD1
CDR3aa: CATSTQGAPGETQYF
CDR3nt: TGTGCCACCAGCACCCAGGGGGCCCCCGGAGAGACCCAGTACTTC

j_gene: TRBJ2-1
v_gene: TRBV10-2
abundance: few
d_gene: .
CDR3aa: CASSDMYNPYNEQFF
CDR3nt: TGCGCCAGCAGTGATATGTATAACCCCTACAATGAGCAGTTCTTC

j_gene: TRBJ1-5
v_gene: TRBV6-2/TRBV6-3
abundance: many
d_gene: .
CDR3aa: CASSYSKRTSNQPQHF
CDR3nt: TGTGCCAGCAGTTACTCGAAACGGACCAGCAATCAGCCCCAGCATTTT

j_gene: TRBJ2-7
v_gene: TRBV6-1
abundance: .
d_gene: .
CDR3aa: CASSTGHTLYEQYF
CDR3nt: TGTGCCAGCAGTACCGGACATACCCTCTACGAGCAGTACTTC

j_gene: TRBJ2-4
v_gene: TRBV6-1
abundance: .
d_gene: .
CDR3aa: CASRPGLGANYTQYF
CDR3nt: TGTGCCAGCAGACCGGGGCTGGGAGCCAACTACACGCAGTATTTC

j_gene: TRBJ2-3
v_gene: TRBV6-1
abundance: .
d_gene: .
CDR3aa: CASSLTGATDTQYF
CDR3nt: TGTGCCAGCAGCCTGACGGGGGCGACAGATACGCAGTATTTT

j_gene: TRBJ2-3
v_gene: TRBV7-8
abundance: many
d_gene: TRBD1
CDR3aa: CASSSGQGRLGPDTQYF
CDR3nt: TGTGCCAGCAGCTCGGGACAGGGAAGATTAGGCCCAGATACGCAGTATTTT

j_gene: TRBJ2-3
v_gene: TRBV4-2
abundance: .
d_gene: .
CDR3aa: CASSPVDTTDTQYF
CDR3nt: TGTGCCAGCAGCCCAGTGGATACCACAGATACGCAGTATTTT

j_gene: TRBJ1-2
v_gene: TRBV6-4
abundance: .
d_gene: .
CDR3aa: CASVRRCSATPF
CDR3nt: TGTGCCAGTGTACGACGCTGTTCAGCTACACCTTTC

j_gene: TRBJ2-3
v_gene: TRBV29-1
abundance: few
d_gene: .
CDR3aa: CSVDSGFGTDTQYF
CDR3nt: TGCAGCGTTGATAGTGGGTTCGGCACAGATACGCAGTATTTT

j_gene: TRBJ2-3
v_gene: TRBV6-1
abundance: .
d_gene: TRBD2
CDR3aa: CASSDVAGDKGDTQYF
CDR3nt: TGTGCCAGCAGTGACGTAGCGGGAGATAAAGGAGATACGCAGTATTTT

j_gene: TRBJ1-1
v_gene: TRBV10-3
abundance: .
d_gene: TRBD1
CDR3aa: CAISERTGSEAFF
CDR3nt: TGTGCCATCAGTGAGAGGACAGGGTCTGAAGCTTTCTTT

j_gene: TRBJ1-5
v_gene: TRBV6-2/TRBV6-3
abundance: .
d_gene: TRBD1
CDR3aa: CASSYEGASQPQHF
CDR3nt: TGTGCCAGCAGTTACGAGGGGGCGAGTCAGCCCCAGCATTTT

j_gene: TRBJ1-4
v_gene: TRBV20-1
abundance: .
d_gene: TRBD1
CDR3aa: CSADQLGQINEKLFF
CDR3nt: TGCAGTGCTGATCAATTGGGACAGATCAATGAAAAACTGTTTTTT

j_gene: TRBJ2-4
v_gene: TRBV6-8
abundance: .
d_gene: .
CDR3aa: CGSTGIGAKNTQYF
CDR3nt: TGTGGCAGCACGGGGATAGGGGCCAAAAATACTCAGTACTTC

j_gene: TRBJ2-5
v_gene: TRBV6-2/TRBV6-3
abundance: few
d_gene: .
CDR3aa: CASSYSGETQYF
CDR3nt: TGTGCCAGCAGTTACTCAGGGGAGACCCAGTACTTC

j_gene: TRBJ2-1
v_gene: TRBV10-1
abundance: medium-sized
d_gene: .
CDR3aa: CAIPPGATGDEQFF
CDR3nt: TGCGCCATACCTCCGGGAGCCACAGGAGATGAGCAGTTCTTC

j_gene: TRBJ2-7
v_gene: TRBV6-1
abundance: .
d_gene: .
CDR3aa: CASSERLEGLNEQYF
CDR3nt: TGTGCCAGCAGTGAGAGGCTAGAGGGTTTGAATGAGCAGTACTTC

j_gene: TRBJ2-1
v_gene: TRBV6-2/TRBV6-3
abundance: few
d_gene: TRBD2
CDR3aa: CASSSGGSYNEQFF
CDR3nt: TGTGCCAGCAGTTCGGGGGGCTCCTACAATGAGCAGTTCTTC

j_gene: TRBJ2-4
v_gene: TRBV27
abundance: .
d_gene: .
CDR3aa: CVTSLSSKNIQYF
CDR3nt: TGTGTCACGAGCCTTTCAAGCAAAAACATTCAGTACTTC

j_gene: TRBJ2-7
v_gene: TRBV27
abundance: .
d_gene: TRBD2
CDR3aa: CASRGRGRDEQYF
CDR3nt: TGTGCCAGCAGGGGGAGGGGTCGGGACGAGCAGTACTTC

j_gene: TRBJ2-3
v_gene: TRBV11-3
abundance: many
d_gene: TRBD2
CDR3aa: CASSLVDVAGGRSADTQYF
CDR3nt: TGTGCCAGCAGCTTAGTAGACGTGGCGGGAGGTCGGAGTGCAGATACGCAGTATTTT

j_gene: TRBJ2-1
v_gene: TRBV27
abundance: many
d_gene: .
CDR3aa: CASSPTGRRETQFF
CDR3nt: TGTGCCAGCAGTCCAACAGGGAGGCGAGAGACCCAGTTCTTC

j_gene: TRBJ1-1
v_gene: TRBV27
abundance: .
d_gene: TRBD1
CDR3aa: CASRDRDTEAFF
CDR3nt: TGTGCCAGCCGGGACAGGGACACTGAAGCTTTCTTT